This T cell receptor (beta chain) originates from a study of blood T cell repertoires in COVID-19. Study-level background: The United States, Italy and Spain supplied acute and convalescent COVID-19 samples.

As processed by the authors: Estimation of nucleated cell counts was performed using reference gene primer amplification. Repertoires were generated with immunoSEQ multiplex PCR, while TCRdb's copy carries only in-frame clones and drops some. V, J and clone size derive from that table, while D and trimming were established from the DNA sequence. The sample shows over 60,000 clones, 75% to 85% of them seen only once. Sequencing was carried out using peripheral blood. This TCR was sampled from a human donor in a cohort sampled during active COVID-19.

This CDR3 reads CASSRDSGRSGELFF. The CDR3 bases are TGCGCCAGCAGCCGGGACAGCGGGCGGTCCGGGGAGCTGTTTTTT. The chain is built from TRBV5-1 and TRBJ2-2; tentative D call: TRBD1 (7 bases). In germline, CDR1 is SGHRS, CDR2 YFSETQ. The CDR3 covers 15 residues. V was pared by 4 bases and J by 6 bases, with 16 bases between.